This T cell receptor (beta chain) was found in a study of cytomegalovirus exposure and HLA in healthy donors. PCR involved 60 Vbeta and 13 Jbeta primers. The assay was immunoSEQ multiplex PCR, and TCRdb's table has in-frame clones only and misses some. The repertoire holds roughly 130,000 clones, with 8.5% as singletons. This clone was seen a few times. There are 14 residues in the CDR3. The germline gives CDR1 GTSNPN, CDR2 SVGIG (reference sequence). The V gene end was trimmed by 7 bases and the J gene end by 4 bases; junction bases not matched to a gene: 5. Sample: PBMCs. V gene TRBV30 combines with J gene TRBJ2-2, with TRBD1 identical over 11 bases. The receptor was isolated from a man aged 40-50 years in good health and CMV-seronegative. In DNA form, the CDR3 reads TGTGCCTCAGGACAGGGGGCGGCCACCGGGGAGCTGTTTTTT. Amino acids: CASGQGAATGELFF.